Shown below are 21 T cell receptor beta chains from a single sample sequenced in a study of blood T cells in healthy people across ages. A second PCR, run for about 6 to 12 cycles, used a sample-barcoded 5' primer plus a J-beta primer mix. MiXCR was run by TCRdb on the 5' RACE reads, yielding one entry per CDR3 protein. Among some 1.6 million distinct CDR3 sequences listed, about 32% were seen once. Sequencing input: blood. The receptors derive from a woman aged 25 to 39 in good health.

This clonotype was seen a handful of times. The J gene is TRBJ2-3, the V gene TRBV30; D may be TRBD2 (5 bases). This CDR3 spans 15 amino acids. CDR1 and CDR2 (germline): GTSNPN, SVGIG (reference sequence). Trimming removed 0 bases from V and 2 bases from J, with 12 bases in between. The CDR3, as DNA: TGTGCCTGGAGTGTAGGTAGCGTGGACACAGATACGCAGTATTTT. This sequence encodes CAWSVGSVDTDTQYF.

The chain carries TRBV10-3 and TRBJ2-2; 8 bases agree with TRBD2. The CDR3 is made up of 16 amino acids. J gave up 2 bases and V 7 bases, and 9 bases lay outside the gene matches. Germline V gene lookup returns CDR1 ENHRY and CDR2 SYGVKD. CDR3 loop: CAINSGRGVNTGELFF. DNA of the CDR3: TGTGCCATCAACTCGGGGCGGGGGGTAAACACCGGGGAGCTGTTTTTT.

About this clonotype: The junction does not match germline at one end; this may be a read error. The CDR3 nucleotides are TGTGCCAGCAGTGCCTCCGGACTAGCGGGAGCCCCCTACAATGAGCGGTTCTTC. Its protein product is CASSASGLAGAPYNERFF. The rearrangement uses TRBV6-2 or TRBV6-3 and TRBJ2-1, with 13 bases identical to TRBD2. Germline CDR1 is MNHEY and CDR2 is SVGEGT. The CDR3 sequence is 18 residues long.

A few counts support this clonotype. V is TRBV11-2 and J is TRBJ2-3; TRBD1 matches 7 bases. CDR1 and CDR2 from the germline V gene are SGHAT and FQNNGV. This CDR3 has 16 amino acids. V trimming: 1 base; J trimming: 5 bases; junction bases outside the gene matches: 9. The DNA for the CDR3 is TGTGCCAGCAGCTTAGTAGGGGACAGTATTTTAGATACGCAGTATTTT. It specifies CASSLVGDSILDTQYF.

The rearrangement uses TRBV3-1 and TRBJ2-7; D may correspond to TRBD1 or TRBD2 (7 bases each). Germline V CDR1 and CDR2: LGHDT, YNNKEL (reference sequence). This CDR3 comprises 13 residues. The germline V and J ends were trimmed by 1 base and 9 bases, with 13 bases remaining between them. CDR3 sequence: CASSQGEGALQYF. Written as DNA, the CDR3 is TGTGCCAGCAGCCAAGGGGAGGGGGCCCTGCAGTACTTC.

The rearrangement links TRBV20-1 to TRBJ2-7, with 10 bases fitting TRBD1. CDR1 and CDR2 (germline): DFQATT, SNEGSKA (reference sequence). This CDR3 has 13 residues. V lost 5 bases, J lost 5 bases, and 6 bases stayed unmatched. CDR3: CSAGQGVIHEQYF. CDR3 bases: TGCAGTGCTGGACAGGGGGTTATTCACGAGCAGTACTTC.

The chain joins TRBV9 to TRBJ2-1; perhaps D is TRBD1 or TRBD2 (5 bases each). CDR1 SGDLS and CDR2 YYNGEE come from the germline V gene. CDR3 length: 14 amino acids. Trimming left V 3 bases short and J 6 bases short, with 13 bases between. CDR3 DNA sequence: TGTGCCAGCAGCGGGGGGTCCTTGAGCAATGAGCAGTTCTTC. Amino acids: CASSGGSLSNEQFF.

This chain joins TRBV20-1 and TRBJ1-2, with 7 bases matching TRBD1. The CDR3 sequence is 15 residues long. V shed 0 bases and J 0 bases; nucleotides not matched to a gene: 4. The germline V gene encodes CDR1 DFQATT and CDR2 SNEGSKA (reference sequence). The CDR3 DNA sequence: TGCAGTGCTAGAGATAAGGGGACAGCTAACTATGGCTACACCTTC. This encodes CSARDKGTANYGYTF.

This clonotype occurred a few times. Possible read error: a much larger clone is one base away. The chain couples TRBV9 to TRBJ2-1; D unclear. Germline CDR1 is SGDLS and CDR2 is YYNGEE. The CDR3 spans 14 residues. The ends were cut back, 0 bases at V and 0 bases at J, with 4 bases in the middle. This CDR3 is CASSVDSSYNEQFF. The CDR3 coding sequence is TGTGCCAGCAGCGTAGACAGCTCCTACAATGAGCAGTTCTTC.

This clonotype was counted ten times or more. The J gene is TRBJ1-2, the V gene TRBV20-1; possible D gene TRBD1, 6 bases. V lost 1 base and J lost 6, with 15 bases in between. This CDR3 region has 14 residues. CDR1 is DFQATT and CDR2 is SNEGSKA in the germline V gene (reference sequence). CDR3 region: CSARASGRDNGYTF. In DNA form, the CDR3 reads TGCAGTGCTAGAGCCTCAGGGCGGGACAATGGCTACACCTTC.

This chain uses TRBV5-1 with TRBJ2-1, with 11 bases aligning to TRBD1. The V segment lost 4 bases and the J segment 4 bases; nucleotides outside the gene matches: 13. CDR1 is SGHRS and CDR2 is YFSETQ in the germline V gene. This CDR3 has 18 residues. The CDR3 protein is CASSMSPDRGPRYNEQFF. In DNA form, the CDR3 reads TGCGCCAGCAGCATGAGTCCGGACAGGGGGCCGAGGTACAATGAGCAGTTCTTC.

The CDR3 spells CASSSWDGQPQHF. CDR3 nucleotide sequence: TGTGCCAGCAGTTCCTGGGACGGGCAGCCCCAGCATTTT. The V call is TRBV27, the J call TRBJ1-5, with D possibly TRBD1 on 5 matching bases. The V gene's germline CDR1 is MNHEY and CDR2 SMNVEV (reference sequence). This CDR3 contains 13 residues. V lost 4 bases and J 7 bases, leaving 11 bases between the germline ends.

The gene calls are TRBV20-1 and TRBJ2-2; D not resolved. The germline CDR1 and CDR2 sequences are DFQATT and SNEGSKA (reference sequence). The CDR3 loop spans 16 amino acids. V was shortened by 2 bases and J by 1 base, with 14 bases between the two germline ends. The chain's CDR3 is CSARTEVRMNTGELFF. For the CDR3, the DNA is TGCAGTGCTAGAACGGAAGTAAGAATGAACACCGGGGAGCTGTTTTTT.

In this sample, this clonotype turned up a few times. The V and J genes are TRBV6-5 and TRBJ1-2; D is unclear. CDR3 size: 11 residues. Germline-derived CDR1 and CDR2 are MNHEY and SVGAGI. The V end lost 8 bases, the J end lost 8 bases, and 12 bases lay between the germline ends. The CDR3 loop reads CASGRHQGYTF. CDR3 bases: TGTGCCAGCGGAAGACATCAGGGCTACACCTTC.

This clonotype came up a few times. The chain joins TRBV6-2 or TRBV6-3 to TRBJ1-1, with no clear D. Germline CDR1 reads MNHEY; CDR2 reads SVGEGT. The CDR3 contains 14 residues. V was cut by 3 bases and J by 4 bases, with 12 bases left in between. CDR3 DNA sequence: TGTGCCAGCAGTTATGATAGGGTCGTCACTGAAGCTTTCTTT. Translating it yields CASSYDRVVTEAFF.

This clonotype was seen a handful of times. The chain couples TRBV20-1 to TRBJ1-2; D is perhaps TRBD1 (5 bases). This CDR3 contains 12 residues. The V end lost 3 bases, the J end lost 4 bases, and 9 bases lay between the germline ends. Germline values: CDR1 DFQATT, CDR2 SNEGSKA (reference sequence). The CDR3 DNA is TGCAGTGCTAGCCGGGGGACCTATGGCTACACCTTC. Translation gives CSASRGTYGYTF.

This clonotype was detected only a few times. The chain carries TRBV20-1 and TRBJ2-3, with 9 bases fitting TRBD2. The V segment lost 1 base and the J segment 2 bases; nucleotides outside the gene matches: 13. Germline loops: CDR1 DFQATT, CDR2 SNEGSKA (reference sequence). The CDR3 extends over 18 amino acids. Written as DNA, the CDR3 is TGCAGTGCTAGAGCGGTTGTAGCGGGGGAGTCAACCACAGATACGCAGTATTTT. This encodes CSARAVVAGESTTDTQYF.

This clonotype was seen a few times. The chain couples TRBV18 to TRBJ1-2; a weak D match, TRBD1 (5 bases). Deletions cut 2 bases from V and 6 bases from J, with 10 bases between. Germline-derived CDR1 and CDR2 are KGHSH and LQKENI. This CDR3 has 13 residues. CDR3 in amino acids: CASSPGRVHGYTF. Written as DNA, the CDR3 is TGTGCCAGCTCACCAGGCAGGGTCCATGGCTACACCTTC.

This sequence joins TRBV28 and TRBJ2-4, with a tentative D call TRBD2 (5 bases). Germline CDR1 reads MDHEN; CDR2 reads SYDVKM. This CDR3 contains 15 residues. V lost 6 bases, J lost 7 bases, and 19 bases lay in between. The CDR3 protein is CASRGTGTSSNIQYF. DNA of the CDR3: TGTGCCAGCAGAGGAACGGGAACTTCGAGCAACATTCAGTACTTC. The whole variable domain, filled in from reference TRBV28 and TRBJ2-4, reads DVKVTQSSRYLVKRTGEKVFLECVQDMDHENMFWYRQDPGLGLRLIYFSYDVKMKEKGDIPEGYSVSREKKERFSLILESASTNQTSMYLCASRGTGTSSNIQYFGAGTRLSVL.

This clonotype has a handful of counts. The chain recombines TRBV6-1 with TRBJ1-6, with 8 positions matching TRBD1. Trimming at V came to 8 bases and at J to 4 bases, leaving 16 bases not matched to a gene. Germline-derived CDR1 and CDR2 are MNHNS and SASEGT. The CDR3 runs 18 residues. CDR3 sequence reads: CASRPTTGTGSYNSPLHF. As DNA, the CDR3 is TGTGCCAGCCGTCCAACCACCGGGACAGGAAGTTATAATTCACCCCTCCACTTT.

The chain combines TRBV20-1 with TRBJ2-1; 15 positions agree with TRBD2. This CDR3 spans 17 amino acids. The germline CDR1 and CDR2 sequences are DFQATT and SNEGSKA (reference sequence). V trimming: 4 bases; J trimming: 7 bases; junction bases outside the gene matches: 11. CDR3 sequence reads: CSANGLAGGLPSNEQFF. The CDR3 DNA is TGCAGTGCTAATGGACTAGCGGGGGGGCTTCCGTCTAATGAGCAGTTCTTC.